Presented here are 25 T cell receptor beta chains from one specimen sequenced in a study of blood T cell repertoires in COVID-19. Assay: immunoSEQ multiplex PCR; the TCRdb copy retains only in-frame clones and omits some. Of 350,000 to 400,000 clones in the sample, roughly 91% were seen once. Sample: PBMCs or T cells enriched from blood (not recorded which). The origin of the receptors is a woman aged 18-29 years who had recovered from COVID-19.

The V and J genes are TRBV9 and TRBJ2-7; no definite D call. The CDR3 has 14 residues. Germline lookup yields CDR1 SGDLS and CDR2 YYNGEE. V gave up 0 bases and J gave up 1 base, with 8 bases separating them. This chain's CDR3 is CASSVGPESYEQYF. The DNA of the CDR3 is TGTGCCAGCAGCGTAGGGCCCGAATCCTACGAGCAGTACTTC.

This clone appeared a single time. The genes are TRBV30 and TRBJ1-3, with 7 bases fitting TRBD1. The CDR3 runs 14 residues. Germline V lookup: CDR1 GTSNPN, CDR2 SVGIG (reference sequence). With 4 bases clipped from V and 6 bases from J, the junction kept 9 bases outside the gene matches. The CDR3 DNA sequence: TGTGCCTGGATTACGACAGGGCCTAAAAACACCATATATTTT. Its translation is CAWITTGPKNTIYF. The full variable domain, its missing parts supplied by reference TRBV30 and TRBJ1-3, is SQTIHQWPATLVQPVGSPLSLECTVEGTSNPNLYWYRQAAGRGLQLLFYSVGIGQISSEVPQNLSASRPQDRQFILSSKKLLLSDSGFYLCAWITTGPKNTIYFGEGSWLTVV.

This clone was seen only a few times. At the DNA level, this CDR3 is encoded by other sequences in the same sample as well. CDR3 amino acids: CASSERGKLFF. CDR3 DNA: TGTGCCAGCAGTGAACGGGGAAAACTGTTTTTT. The chain employs TRBV25-1 and TRBJ1-4; no reliable D call. The CDR3 has 11 amino acids. V was trimmed by 2 bases and J by 10 bases, leaving 5 bases between them. Germline loops: CDR1 MGHDK, CDR2 SYGVNS. The full variable domain, its missing parts supplied by reference TRBV25-1 and TRBJ1-4, is EADIYQTPRYLVIGTGKKITLECSQTMGHDKMYWYQQDPGMELHLIHYSYGVNSTEKGDLSSESTVSRIRTEHFPLTLESARPSHTSQYLCASSERGKLFFGSGTQLSVL.

The chain carries TRBV28 and TRBJ1-5; D is ambiguous. The CDR3 consists of 14 residues. Looked up from germline, CDR1 is MDHEN and CDR2 is SYDVKM. Deletions cut 6 bases from V and 3 bases from J, with 12 bases between. The CDR3 DNA reads as TGTGCCAGCAGAGGCGGGGTACCCAATCAGCCCCAGCATTTT. Translating it yields CASRGGVPNQPQHF. Supplemented by reference TRBV28 and TRBJ1-5, the full variable domain reads DVKVTQSSRYLVKRTGEKVFLECVQDMDHENMFWYRQDPGLGLRLIYFSYDVKMKEKGDIPEGYSVSREKKERFSLILESASTNQTSMYLCASRGGVPNQPQHFGDGTRLSIL.

The chain couples TRBV5-6 to TRBJ2-4; TRBD1 matches at 9 bases. The germline CDR1 and CDR2 sequences are SGHDT and YYEEEE. This CDR3 has 16 residues. The V and J ends lost 1 base and 1 base, in that order; junction bases with no gene match: 3. In DNA, the CDR3 is TGTGCCAGCAGCTTGTACAGGGGGCTTGCCAAAAACATTCAGTACTTC. It codes for CASSLYRGLAKNIQYF.

V and J are TRBV5-8 and TRBJ2-1; D may be TRBD1 (6 bases). Germline-derived CDR1 and CDR2 are SGHTS and YDEGEE. The V end lost 0 bases, the J end lost 14 bases, and 15 bases lay between the germline ends. CDR3 length: 13 amino acids. The DNA for the CDR3 is TGTGCCAGCAGCTTGGCCGGTGGTAGGGGGAAGTTCTTC. It codes for CASSLAGGRGKFF.

The CDR3 here is CASSPLDRTLYGYTF. Written as DNA, the CDR3 is TGTGCCAGCTCACCCTTGGACAGGACTTTATATGGCTACACCTTC. The chain employs TRBV18 and TRBJ1-2, with 7 bases lining up with TRBD1. V was clipped by 3 bases and J by 5 bases; unmatched bases: 9. There are 15 residues in the CDR3. The germline V gene has CDR1 KGHSH and CDR2 LQKENI.

The chain combines TRBV7-8 with TRBJ2-1; weak D call: TRBD2 (7 bases). Germline CDR1 reads SGHVS; CDR2 reads FQNEAQ. The CDR3 spans 16 residues. With 3 bases removed from V and 3 bases from J, the gap between germline ends came to 15 bases. CDR3 in amino acids: CASSLGGGILYNEQFF. In DNA form, the CDR3 reads TGTGCCAGCAGCTTGGGAGGGGGGATCCTCTACAATGAGCAGTTCTTC.

The chain carries TRBV5-4 and TRBJ2-3, with 13 nucleotides matching TRBD2. The CDR3 loop spans 18 amino acids. Germline V gene data show CDR1 as SGHNT and CDR2 as YYREEE (reference sequence). V lost 1 base, J lost 2 bases, and 7 bases stayed unmatched. Here the CDR3 reads CASSLPSGLAGVTDTQYF. The CDR3 nucleotides are TGTGCCAGCAGCTTGCCAAGCGGACTAGCGGGGGTCACAGATACGCAGTATTTT.

V gene TRBV28 combines with J gene TRBJ1-2; a possible D gene is TRBD1 (6 bases). V was shortened by 3 bases and J by 4 bases, with 15 bases between the two germline ends. The germline V gene has CDR1 MDHEN and CDR2 SYDVKM. This CDR3 has 15 residues. CDR3 in amino acids: CASSFLGGEVYGYTF. CDR3 nucleotide sequence: TGTGCCAGCAGTTTTCTAGGGGGGGAGGTCTATGGCTACACCTTC.

J is TRBJ2-5 and V is TRBV5-1, with 7 bases that match TRBD2. This CDR3 comprises 14 residues. The V segment lost 2 bases and the J segment 3 bases; nucleotides outside the gene matches: 4. The germline V gene has CDR1 SGHRS and CDR2 YFSETQ. The CDR3 loop is CASSFQGREETQYF. The CDR3 nucleotides are TGCGCCAGCAGCTTTCAAGGGAGGGAAGAGACCCAGTACTTC.

CDR3 in DNA: TGTGCCAGCCATAAGGGTCAGGGGGAAATGAACACTGAAGCTTTCTTT. Translated: CASHKGQGEMNTEAFF. V usage is TRBV2 and J usage is TRBJ1-1; 7 nucleotides match TRBD1. The J segment lost 0 bases and the V segment lost 8 bases, leaving 12 bases of the junction unmatched. This CDR3 has 16 amino acids. Germline CDR1 SNHLY, CDR2 FYNNEI.

This clone occurred once. The chain joins TRBV27 to TRBJ2-3, with 15 bases lining up with TRBD2. Germline V lookup: CDR1 MNHEY, CDR2 SMNVEV (reference sequence). Unmatched junction bases numbered 10, after V lost 6 bases and J lost 3 bases. The length of the CDR3 is 18 residues. DNA for the CDR3: TGTGCCAGCAGCTACTCGGGACTAGCGGGGGGTCGTACAGATACGCAGTATTTT. As protein: CASSYSGLAGGRTDTQYF.

Points on this clone: One junction end disagrees with the germline gene, perhaps due to a read error. J is TRBJ2-7 and V is TRBV6-5; 12 bases are a match to TRBD1. Per the germline V gene, CDR1 is MNHEY and CDR2 is SVGAGI. The CDR3 has 13 residues. The CDR3 reads CASSLGQGAVPHF. CDR3 DNA sequence: TGTGCCAGCAGTTTGGGACAGGGGGCCGTCCCGCACTTC.

This chain uses TRBV14 with TRBJ2-1; 13 bases line up with TRBD2. Per germline, CDR1 SGHDN and CDR2 FVKESK. Trimming at V came to 1 base and at J to 7 bases, leaving 16 bases not matched to a gene. CDR3 size: 20 residues. CDR3 protein: CASSQVIGTSGELGWNEQFF. The CDR3 coding sequence is TGTGCCAGCAGCCAAGTAATAGGGACTAGCGGGGAACTGGGGTGGAATGAGCAGTTCTTC.

This clone turned up a few times. CDR3 in amino acids: CASSPRVLRVGETQYF. The CDR3 DNA reads as TGTGCCAGCTCACCCAGGGTGTTGAGAGTGGGGGAGACCCAGTACTTC. The chain links TRBV18 to TRBJ2-5; tentative D call: TRBD1 (5 bases). The CDR3 has 16 amino acids. Deletions cut 3 bases from V and 5 bases from J, with 19 bases between. CDR1 is KGHSH, CDR2 LQKENI, per germline.

This clone came up once. An end of the junction does not agree with germline; a read error may underlie this. The CDR3 spells CASSIAGTSVDNEQFF. The CDR3 region has the DNA TGTGCCAGCAGCATAGCCGGGACTAGCGTAGACAATGAGCAGTTCTTC. The chain couples TRBV7-9 to TRBJ2-1; TRBD2 matches at 10 bases. The CDR3 covers 16 residues. Germline lookup yields CDR1 SEHNR and CDR2 FQNEAQ (reference sequence).

The V call is TRBV18, the J call TRBJ1-4, with 8 bases identical to TRBD1. V shed 6 bases, J shed 2 bases, and the junction held 2 bases outside the gene matches. CDR1 KGHSH and CDR2 LQKENI come from the germline V gene. This CDR3 has 14 residues. CDR3 sequence reads: CASSTGVTNEKLFF. The CDR3 DNA reads TGTGCCAGCTCGACAGGGGTGACTAATGAAAAACTGTTTTTT.

In the case of this clone: In the same sample, other DNA sequences code for this CDR3. The chain recombines TRBV24-1 with TRBJ1-2, with a possible D match to TRBD1 (5 bases). V was clipped by 2 bases and J by 5 bases, with 5 bases between them. CDR1 is KGHDR and CDR2 is SFDVKD in the germline V gene. The CDR3 is 12 amino acids. For the CDR3, the DNA is TGTGCCACCAGTGATTCAGGGTATGGCTACACCTTC. It specifies CATSDSGYGYTF.

The V gene is TRBV6-5, the J gene TRBJ1-3; perhaps TRBD1 as D (5 bases). V lost 5 bases, J lost 3 bases, and 14 bases lay in between. Germline V gives CDR1 MNHEY, CDR2 SVGAGI. The CDR3 runs to 15 residues. DNA of the CDR3: TGTGCCAGCAGTACCGCAGGGATAGGTGGAAACACCATATATTTT. Residues: CASSTAGIGGNTIYF.

The chain carries TRBV5-4 and TRBJ1-1, with 8 bases lining up with TRBD1. Trimming cost V 4 bases and J 0 bases; bases outside gene matches: 14. Germline lookup yields CDR1 SGHNT and CDR2 YYREEE (reference sequence). The CDR3 is made up of 18 amino acids. As DNA, the CDR3 is TGTGCCAGCAGCGGCGGACAGGGTAAGCTCGGTCTGAACACTGAAGCTTTCTTT. This codes for CASSGGQGKLGLNTEAFF. The whole variable domain, remainder taken from reference TRBV5-4 and TRBJ1-1, is ETGVTQSPTHLIKTRGQQVTLRCSSQSGHNTVSWYQQALGQGPQFIFQYYREEENGRGNFPPRFSGLQFPNYSSELNVNALELDDSALYLCASSGGQGKLGLNTEAFFGQGTRLTVV.

The chain is built from TRBV7-6 and TRBJ2-5; 13 bases are a match to TRBD2. Per germline, CDR1 SGHVS and CDR2 FNYEAQ. Unmatched junction bases numbered 7, after V lost 4 bases and J lost 2 bases. The CDR3 totals 17 residues. CDR3 amino acids: CASSSRTSGGPQETQYF. Here the CDR3 DNA reads TGTGCCAGCAGCTCTCGGACTAGCGGGGGACCACAAGAGACCCAGTACTTC.

This chain connects TRBV27 to TRBJ1-2; weak D call: TRBD1 (6 bases). The CDR3 covers 17 residues. CDR1 is MNHEY, CDR2 SMNVEV, per germline (reference sequence). The V and J ends lost 1 base and 4 bases respectively, with 19 bases between them. CDR3 bases: TGTGCCAGCAGTTTATTTGTTTATGAGGGGGAAGGCTATGGCTACACCTTC. Residues: CASSLFVYEGEGYGYTF.

This chain joins TRBV27 and TRBJ1-3; D unresolved. The CDR3 consists of 13 residues. Per the germline V gene, CDR1 is MNHEY and CDR2 is SMNVEV (reference sequence). The V gene lost 5 bases and the J gene lost 0 bases, with 5 bases spanning the gap. CDR3 nucleotides: TGTGCCAGCAGTGAGGTCTCTGGAAACACCATATATTTT. It specifies CASSEVSGNTIYF.

This clone was recorded a few times. CDR3 residues: CASNPTGEGAYEQYF. CDR3 nucleotides: TGTGCCAGCAACCCAACAGGGGAAGGGGCCTACGAGCAGTACTTC. V gene TRBV5-6 combines with J gene TRBJ2-7; 7 bases map to TRBD1. V lost 6 bases, J lost 2 bases, and 11 bases stayed unmatched. This CDR3 spans 15 amino acids. Germline values: CDR1 SGHDT, CDR2 YYEEEE.